This TCR beta chain was captured by sequencing in a study of low-dose radiotherapy and immunotherapy resistance in tumors (dated by TCRdb to the early 2020s). General notes on the study: Patients in Cohort 1 were given 0.5 Gy per fraction every 2 weeks, and the prescribed total PTV dose was 6.5 Gy. The trial did not randomize participants into treatment groups. Cohort 2 received 1 Gy per fraction every two weeks, with a total of 13 Gy over 26 weeks. Nivolumab and ipilimumab were both given intravenously, with nivolumab at a 240 mg flat dose every two weeks and ipilimumab at 1 mg/kg every six weeks. The translational analysis covered eight patients: three from the first dose cohort and the first five from the second dose cohort. Starting on cycle 1 day 1, patients took 300 mg of aspirin by mouth once a day for four cycles. Cyclophosphamide 200 mg/m2 was given intravenously every two weeks, one day before each radiation and immunotherapy administration.

This clonotype was recorded a few times. The clone's antigen remains unknown. It is unclear where the CDR3 begins or ends on the DNA, so no DNA is shown, and the CDR3 is as TCRdb lists it. The germline V gene yields MGHDK for CDR1 and SYGVNS for CDR2. The CDR3 holds 16 amino acids from the cysteine to the phenylalanine. Sample time point, as interpreted from the label and publication: before trial treatment. The donors took part in RACIN, a single-arm, phase I, dose-escalation trial that combined nivolumab, ipilimumab, aspirin, low-dose cyclophosphamide and low-dose radiotherapy. Eligible patients had advanced, TIL-negative solid tumors. For sequencing, an Illumina HiSeq 2500 was employed. Superscript III and a set of TRAV- and TRBV-specific primers were used to synthesize first-strand cDNA, so that both TCRalpha and TCRbeta chains were covered. A roughly 21-cycle PCR with Phusion amplified the TCRs, pairing a constant-region primer with the adapter that was attached to the V primers. Isolated mRNA was amplified with the MessageAmp II aRNA Amplification Kit, using an approximately 17-hour in vitro transcription at 37°C. mRNA for TCR sequencing was isolated with the Dynabeads mRNA DIRECT Purification Kit. A second roughly 25-cycle Phusion PCR added indexed Illumina adapters, and products were purified with AMPure XP beads. On the study's bioinformatics: Using custom Perl scripts, TCR sequences that encoded the same protein were pooled, out-of-frame sequences were dropped, and the abundance of each clonotype was calculated. TCR sequences supported by only a single read were excluded from analysis. The metrics used to describe the repertoires included Shannon entropy, Gini index, clonality, richness, and the frequency of TCRs shared between repertoires. TCRdb handled the public reads itself, with Q25 trimming in fastp and clone calling in MiXCR, and kept productive beta chains. Each CDR3 protein gets just one entry, which takes the most common genes and DNA from the rows behind it. These V and J calls originate from TCRdb's pipeline instead of the authors' own analysis. This sample lists under 95,000 distinct CDR3 sequences; roughly 19% were detected once. Together, the top ten hold about 2.5% of the sample.

The V and J segments used are TRBV25-1 and TRBJ2-2; the D call TRBD1 from the table was never checked on the DNA. This sequence was found in a male donor with prostate cancer. This sample comprised PBMCs, obtained before treatment. CDR3 region: CASSPFVGRAPGSCFF.